The sequence of this T cell receptor (beta chain) was determined in a study of T cells in Graves' hyperthyroidism and ophthalmopathy (dated by TCRdb to about 2019). A note on the overall study: Peripheral blood was collected at initial diagnosis, before any treatment. TCR V-J signatures able to tell the groups apart were searched for in a discovery cohort of approximately 95 patients, of whom roughly 42 had Graves' ophthalmopathy and about 60 had stable Graves' hyperthyroidism. An independent validation cohort of around 19 hyperthyroidism patients and about 15 patients who later progressed to ophthalmopathy tested prospective prediction of ophthalmopathy. The roughly 94 discovery patients were randomly divided into training and test sets at a 7:3 ratio. In addition, the study compared T-cell repertoires in thyroid tissue and in blood from about 6 Graves' hyperthyroidism patients. After sampling, hyperthyroidism patients received methimazole starting at 30 mg daily, and ophthalmopathy patients received high-dose intravenous methylprednisolone. The paper reports TCR Vbeta CDR3 sequencing of roughly 140 peripheral blood samples: fewer than 50 ophthalmopathy, under 85 hyperthyroidism and around 17 progressor patients. Study-wide findings and limitations: In validation, the model predicted progression to ophthalmopathy a median of 6.5 months before onset, with approximately 70% sensitivity and roughly 72% specificity. In cross-validation, a model built on a 13 V-J signature told ophthalmopathy apart from stable hyperthyroidism with under 90% sensitivity and approximately 81% specificity, and in testing the same model reached 80%/75%. Most expanded thyroid clonotypes (frequency above 0.001) were also detected in blood, suggesting blood repertoires may reflect thyroid immune responses. Sample size was not statistically predetermined, and blinding of investigators to group allocation was not performed.

Including cysteine and phenylalanine, the CDR3 has 18 amino acids. Kept here is only the CDR3 DNA, which spans 54 bases and is read in frame from base 1. Germline trimming amounts to 3 bases on V and 5 bases on J, with 15 as the count of junction bases outside the gene matches. The germline V gene provides CDR1 SGHTA and CDR2 FQGNSA. The TCR beta CDR3 regions were amplified from RNA transcripts. For the first round of RT-PCR on the TCR CDR3, the HTBI primer set was used together with the Qiagen OneStep RT-PCR kit. The libraries were constructed in a second round of multiplex PCR and then size-selected and purified. Paired-end sequencing of the libraries was performed with 100 bp reads on an Illumina HiSeq2000. As for the authors' bioinformatics: SOAPnuke was used to process the raw data, with reads discarded if the reads contained adapters or uncalled bases, had a mean Phred below 15, or lacked an exact constant-primer or identifier match. High-quality paired reads were merged using COPE v1.2.5, and each unique nucleotide sequence was defined as a clonotype. Clonotypes were aligned to IMGT TRBV, TRBD and TRBJ reference segments using MiTCR v1.1. The analysis was restricted to V-J combinations with a frequency above 0.0001, which together covered 99% to 99.2% of the repertoires. The TCS score was defined as the ratio of F50 (clonal expansion) to E x V (chaos), calculated using BLOSUM62-based TCRdist between CDR3 peptides within each V-J. Welch's t-statistics and random forest reduced approximately 520 V-J features to around 14, which were used in a naive Bayes classifier (R e1071). The Morisita-Horn index was used to measure how similar the thyroid and blood repertoires were. The public reads were quality trimmed at Q25 with fastp and then assembled into clones with MiXCR by TCRdb, keeping productive beta chains. Rows with one shared CDR3 protein collapse into an entry with the most common genes and DNA. These V and J calls rely on TCRdb rather than the paper's analysis. This sample lists roughly 800,000 distinct CDR3 sequences; approximately 40% were detected once. The top ten clonotypes cover approximately 8.7% of the sample.

As concerns this clonotype: Its antigen remains undetermined. No base-level quality is on record; no much larger clone is a single base apart.

Graves' hyperthyroidism was defined as stable when no progression to ophthalmopathy occurred over 18 months of follow-up. Hyperthyroidism patients were newly diagnosed, with disease duration under 2 months, and aged 18 to 65 years. Any patient with an uncontrolled infection, another autoimmune disease, pregnancy or lactation was excluded. Clinical symptoms, serum thyroxine and TRAb, thyroid ultrasound, and orbital computed tomography formed the basis for the diagnoses. Ficoll-Paque density gradient centrifugation was used to isolate PBMCs from approximately 10 ml of fresh peripheral blood. Total RNA was extracted with Trizol reagent, and quality was checked on an Agilent 2100 Bioanalyzer.

The TCR sequence derives from a man in his late teens or twenties with Graves' hyperthyroidism. Recombination joined TRBV7-2 with TRBJ2-7, with 11 central nucleotides matching TRBD2. Sequences were obtained from blood. The CDR3 corresponds to CASSFRLAGGPRVDEQYF. At the DNA level, the sequence is TGTGCCAGCAGCTTCCGGCTAGCGGGGGGCCCCAGGGTCGACGAGCAGTACTTC. The entire variable domain, with the stretches around the CDR3 drawn from the reference TRBV7-2 and TRBJ2-7 proteins, is GAGVSQSPSNKVTEKGKDVELRCDPISGHTALYWYRQSLGQGLEFLIYFQGNSAPDKSGLPSDRFSAERTGGSVSTLTIQRTQQEDSAVYLCASSFRLAGGPRVDEQYFGPGTRLTVT.